The rows below give T cell receptor beta chains drawn from one sample of a study of CD8+CD57+ T cells in acquired aplastic anemia. TCRdb re-analysed the reads in MiXCR, keeping a single row per CDR3 protein. The table records some 92,000 distinct CDR3 sequences, about 67% of them present only once. Sequences were obtained from sorted CD4+, CD8+, or CD8+CD57+ T cells (not recorded which) from PBMCs. The origin of the receptors is a human donor with aplastic anemia. CDR3s include the opening cysteine and the closing phenylalanine or tryptophan. The order of the fields is D gene, clone size, V gene, J gene, CDR3 DNA, CDR3 protein. A D gene is named only where the DNA matches it firmly. Rows may omit the clone size; those that give it use once, few, many or a size class.

>NA|NA|TRBV24-1|TRBJ2-2
TGTGCCACCAGTGACCCGGCAGTCAAGGCCGGGGAGCTGTTTTTT
CATSDPAVKAGELFF
>TRBD2|NA|TRBV20-1|TRBJ2-7
TGCAGTGCAACCACTAGCGCGACCTACGAGCAGTACTTC
CSATTSATYEQYF
>TRBD1|NA|TRBV3-1|TRBJ2-5
TGTGCCAGCAGCCAGGGACAGGTGGGGAATCAAGAGACCCAGTACTTC
CASSQGQVGNQETQYF
>NA|once|TRBV24-1|TRBJ2-1
TGTGCCACCAGCCATGGAGCGACAAGCTCCTACAATGAGCAGTTCTTC
CATSHGATSSYNEQFF
>TRBD2|NA|TRBV2|TRBJ2-7
TGTGCCAGCAGTTACTCGCAGCGGGGGGCTTCCGAGCAGTACTTC
CASSYSQRGASEQYF
>TRBD1|NA|TRBV7-2|TRBJ1-2
TGTGCCAGCAGCTTCGGGGACAGGGTCGATGGCTACACCTTC
CASSFGDRVDGYTF
>NA|NA|TRBV29-1|TRBJ1-1
TGCAGCGTTGATCTTAGCCCGCTCGCTGAAGCTTTCTTT
CSVDLSPLAEAFF
>TRBD2|few|TRBV20-1|TRBJ2-7
TGCAGTGCTAGGGAATTAGCGGGAGGACACTACGAGCAGTACTTC
CSARELAGGHYEQYF
>NA|NA|TRBV7-9|TRBJ1-1
TGTGCCAGCAGCTTAGCCGACGGTGAAGCTTTCTTT
CASSLADGEAFF
>TRBD1|NA|TRBV27|TRBJ1-2
TGTGCCAGCAGTTCCTCATTTCGACAGGGGGCTAACTATGGCTACACCTTC
CASSSSFRQGANYGYTF
>TRBD1|once|TRBV9|TRBJ2-3
TGTGCCAGCAGCGTCCGACAGGGCGCGGATACGCAGTATTTT
CASSVRQGADTQYF
>NA|NA|TRBV7-3|TRBJ1-2
TGTGCCAGCAGTTCCCGGCAGGGGCCCAACTATGGCTACACCTTC
CASSSRQGPNYGYTF
>TRBD1|NA|TRBV19|TRBJ2-7
TGTGCCAGTAGTATAGCCGGACAGGGAACCTACGAGCAGTACTTC
CASSIAGQGTYEQYF
>NA|NA|TRBV20-1|TRBJ1-2
TGCAGTGCTAGCGACGGCGACTATGGCTACACCTTC
CSASDGDYGYTF
>NA|NA|TRBV7-6|TRBJ2-3
TGTGCCAGCAGCTGGCGGACTGGAACTAGCACAGATACGCAGTATTTT
CASSWRTGTSTDTQYF
>TRBD1|once|TRBV28|TRBJ2-7
TGTGCCAGCAGTCCTCCCTTGGGACAGGGAGGGTACGAGCAGTACTTC
CASSPPLGQGGYEQYF
>NA|NA|TRBV20-1|TRBJ1-6
TGCAGTGCTAGAGTTGGGGGTTTGAATTCACCCCTCCACTTT
CSARVGGLNSPLHF
>TRBD1|NA|TRBV19|TRBJ1-5
TGTGCCAGTACCATGACAGGGGATAGCAATCAGCCCCAGCATTTT
CASTMTGDSNQPQHF
>NA|NA|TRBV19|TRBJ1-1
TGTGCCAGTAGTATACAAGGGGCGAACACTGAAGCTTTCTTT
CASSIQGANTEAFF
>TRBD1|NA|TRBV10-3|TRBJ1-4
TGTGCCATAGGAGAACAGGGGGCAGATGAAAAACTGTTTTTT
CAIGEQGADEKLFF